The present TCR beta chain was sequenced within a study of blood T cell repertoires in COVID-19. Turning to the study itself: T cells, B-cell-depleted T cells, or PBMCs provided the cDNA or gDNA that served as material.

Germline CDR1 SGHTA, CDR2 FQGNSA. V was trimmed by 0 bases and J by 12 bases, leaving 11 bases between them. CDR3 size: 12 residues. Cohorts were based on clinical histories the participants reported. This table comes from immunoSEQ multiplex PCR, and its TCRdb copy is limited to in-frame clones, with some not included. The sample consists of about 180,000 clones, about 83% of them appearing once. Material: PBMCs or T cells enriched from blood (not recorded which). The V call is TRBV7-2, the J call TRBJ1-1; D uncertain. The receptor comes from a woman aged 25-40 years who had recovered from COVID-19. CDR3 amino acids: CASSLARLSTFF. The CDR3 DNA sequence: TGTGCCAGCAGCTTAGCCCGACTAAGTACTTTCTTT.